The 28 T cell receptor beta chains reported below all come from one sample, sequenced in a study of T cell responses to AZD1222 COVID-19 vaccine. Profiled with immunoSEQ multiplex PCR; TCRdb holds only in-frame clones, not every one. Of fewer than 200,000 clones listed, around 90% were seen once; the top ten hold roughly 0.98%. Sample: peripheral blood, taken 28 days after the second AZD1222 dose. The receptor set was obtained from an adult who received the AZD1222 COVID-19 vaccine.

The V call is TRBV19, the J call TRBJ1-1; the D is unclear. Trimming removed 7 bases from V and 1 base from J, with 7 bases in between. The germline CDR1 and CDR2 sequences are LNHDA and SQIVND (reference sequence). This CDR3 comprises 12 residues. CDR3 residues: CASMEGNTEAFF. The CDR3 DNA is TGTGCCAGTATGGAGGGGAACACTGAAGCTTTCTTT.

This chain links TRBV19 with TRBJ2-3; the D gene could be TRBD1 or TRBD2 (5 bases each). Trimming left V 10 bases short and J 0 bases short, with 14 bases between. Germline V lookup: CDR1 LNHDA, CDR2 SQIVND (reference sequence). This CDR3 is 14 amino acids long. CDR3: CATLRDGSTDTQYF. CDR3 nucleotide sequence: TGTGCCACCCTCCGGGACGGAAGCACAGATACGCAGTATTTT.

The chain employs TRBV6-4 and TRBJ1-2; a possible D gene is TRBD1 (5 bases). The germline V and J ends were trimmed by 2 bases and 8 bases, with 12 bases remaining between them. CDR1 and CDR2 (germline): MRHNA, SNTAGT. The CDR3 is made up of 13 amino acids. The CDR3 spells CASSDRGLEGYTF. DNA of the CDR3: TGTGCCAGCAGTGACAGGGGACTAGAGGGCTACACCTTC.

The CDR3 reads CASSEWGAGGMYNEQFF. CDR3 DNA: TGTGCCAGCAGTGAATGGGGGGCAGGGGGGATGTACAATGAGCAGTTCTTC. The rearrangement links TRBV25-1 to TRBJ2-1, with a tentative D call TRBD1 (7 bases). CDR1 is MGHDK and CDR2 is SYGVNS in the germline V gene. The length of the CDR3 is 17 residues. V lost 1 base to trimming and J lost 4 bases, with 17 bases between them.

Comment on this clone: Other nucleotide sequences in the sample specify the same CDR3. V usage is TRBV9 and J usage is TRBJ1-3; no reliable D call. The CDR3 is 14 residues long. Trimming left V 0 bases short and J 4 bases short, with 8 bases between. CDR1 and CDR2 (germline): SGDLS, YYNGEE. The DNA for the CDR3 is TGTGCCAGCAGCGTAGAGGCGGGCGGAAACACCATATATTTT. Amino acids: CASSVEAGGNTIYF.

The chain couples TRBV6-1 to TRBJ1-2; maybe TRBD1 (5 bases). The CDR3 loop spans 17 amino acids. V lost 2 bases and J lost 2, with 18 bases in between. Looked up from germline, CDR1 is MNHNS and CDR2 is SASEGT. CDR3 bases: TGTGCCAGCAGTGAAAGTAGGCGGCGAAGGGGAAACTATGGCTACACCTTC. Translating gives CASSESRRRRGNYGYTF.

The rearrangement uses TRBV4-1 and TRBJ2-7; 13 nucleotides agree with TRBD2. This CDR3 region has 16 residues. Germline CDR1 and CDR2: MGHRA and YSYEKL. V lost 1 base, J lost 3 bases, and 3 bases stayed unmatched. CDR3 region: CASSQGGTSGVYEQYF. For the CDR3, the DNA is TGCGCCAGCAGCCAAGGTGGGACTAGCGGGGTCTACGAGCAGTACTTC.

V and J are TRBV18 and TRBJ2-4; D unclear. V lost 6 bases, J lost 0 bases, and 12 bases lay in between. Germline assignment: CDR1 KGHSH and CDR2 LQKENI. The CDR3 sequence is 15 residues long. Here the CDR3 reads CASSGPPLAKNIQYF. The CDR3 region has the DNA TGTGCCAGCTCCGGACCCCCACTAGCCAAAAACATTCAGTACTTC.

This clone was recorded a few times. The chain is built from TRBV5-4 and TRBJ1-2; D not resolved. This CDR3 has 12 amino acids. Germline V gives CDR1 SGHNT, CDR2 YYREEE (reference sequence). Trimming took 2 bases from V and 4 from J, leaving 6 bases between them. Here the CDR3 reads CASSFGSYGYTF. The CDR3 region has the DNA TGTGCCAGCAGCTTTGGGAGCTATGGCTACACCTTC.

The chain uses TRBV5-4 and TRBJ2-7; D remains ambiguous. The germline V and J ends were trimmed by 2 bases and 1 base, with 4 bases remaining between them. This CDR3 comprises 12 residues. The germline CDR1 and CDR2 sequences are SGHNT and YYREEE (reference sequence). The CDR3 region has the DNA TGTGCCAGCAGCTTACAGTCCTACGAGCAGTACTTC. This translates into CASSLQSYEQYF.

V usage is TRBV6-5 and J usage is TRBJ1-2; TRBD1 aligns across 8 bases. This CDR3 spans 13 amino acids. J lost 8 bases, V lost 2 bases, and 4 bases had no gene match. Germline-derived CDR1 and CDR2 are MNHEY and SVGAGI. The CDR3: CASSYRQGRGYTF. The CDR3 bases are TGTGCCAGCAGTTACAGACAGGGGAGGGGCTACACCTTC.

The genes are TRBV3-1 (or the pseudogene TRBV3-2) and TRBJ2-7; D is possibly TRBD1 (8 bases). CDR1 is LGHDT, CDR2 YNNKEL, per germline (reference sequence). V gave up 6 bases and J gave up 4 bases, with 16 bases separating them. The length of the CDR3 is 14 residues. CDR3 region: CASRNRGGGYEQYF. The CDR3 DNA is TGTGCCAGCAGGAACAGGGGGGGCGGTTACGAGCAGTACTTC.

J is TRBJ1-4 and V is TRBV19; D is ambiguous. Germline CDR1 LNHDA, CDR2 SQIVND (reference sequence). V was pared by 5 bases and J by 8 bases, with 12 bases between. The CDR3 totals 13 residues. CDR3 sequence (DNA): TGTGCCAGTAGTCTCCCGTCGAACGAAAAACTGTTTTTT. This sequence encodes CASSLPSNEKLFF.

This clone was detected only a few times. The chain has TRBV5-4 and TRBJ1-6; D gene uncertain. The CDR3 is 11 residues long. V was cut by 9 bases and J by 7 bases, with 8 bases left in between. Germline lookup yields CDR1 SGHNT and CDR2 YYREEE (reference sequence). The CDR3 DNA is TGTGCCACCCAGGAGAATTCACCCCTCCACTTT. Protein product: CATQENSPLHF.

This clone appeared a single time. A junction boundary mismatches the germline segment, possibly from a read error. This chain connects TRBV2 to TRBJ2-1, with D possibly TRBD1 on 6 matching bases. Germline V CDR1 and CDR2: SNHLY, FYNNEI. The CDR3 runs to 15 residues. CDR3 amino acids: CASSEGQTFYNEQFF. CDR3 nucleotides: TGTGCCAGTAGTGAGGGACAAACGTTCTACAATGAGCAGTTCTTC.

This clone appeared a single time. The CDR3 is CATSFRGATDTQYF. The CDR3 nucleotides read TGTGCCACCTCTTTTCGGGGGGCCACAGATACGCAGTATTTT. The genes are TRBV6-5 and TRBJ2-3, with D maybe TRBD2 (7 bases). The CDR3 is 14 amino acids. Germline V CDR1 and CDR2: MNHEY, SVGAGI. Trimming stripped 10 bases from V and 2 bases from J, with 16 bases between.

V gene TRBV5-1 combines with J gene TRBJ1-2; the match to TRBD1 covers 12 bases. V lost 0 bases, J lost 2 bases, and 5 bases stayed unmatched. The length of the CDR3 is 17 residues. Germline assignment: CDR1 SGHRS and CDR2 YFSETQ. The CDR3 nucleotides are TGCGCCAGCAGCTTGGATCGGGACAGGGGGCAGAACTATGGCTACACCTTC. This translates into CASSLDRDRGQNYGYTF.

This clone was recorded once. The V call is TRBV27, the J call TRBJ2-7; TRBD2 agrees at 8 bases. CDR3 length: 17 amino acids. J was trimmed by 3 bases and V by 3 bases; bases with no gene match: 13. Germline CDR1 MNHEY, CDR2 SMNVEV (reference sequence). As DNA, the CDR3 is TGTGCCAGCAGTTTGTCACTAGCGGCCCGGGGATTCTACGAGCAGTACTTC. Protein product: CASSLSLAARGFYEQYF.

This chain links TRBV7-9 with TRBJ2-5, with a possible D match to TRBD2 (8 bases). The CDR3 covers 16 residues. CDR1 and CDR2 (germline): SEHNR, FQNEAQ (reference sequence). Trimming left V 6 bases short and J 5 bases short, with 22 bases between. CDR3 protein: CASSSLSGGGAETQYF. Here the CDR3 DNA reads TGTGCCAGCAGTTCCTTATCGGGAGGGGGCGCGGAGACCCAGTACTTC.

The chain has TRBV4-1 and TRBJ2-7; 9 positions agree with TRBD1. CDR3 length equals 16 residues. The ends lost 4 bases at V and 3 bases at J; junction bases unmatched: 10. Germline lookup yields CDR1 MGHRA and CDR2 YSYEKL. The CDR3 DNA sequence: TGCGCCAGCAGCCCCGACCTCGGGGACAGGGTCTACGAGCAGTACTTC. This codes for CASSPDLGDRVYEQYF.

CDR3 bases: TGCGCCAGCAGCTTGGTCGGACAACGGAACACTGAAGCTTTCTTT. As protein: CASSLVGQRNTEAFF. The genes are TRBV5-1 and TRBJ1-1; D is perhaps TRBD1 (5 bases). The CDR3 length is 15 residues. V was clipped by 0 bases and J by 1 base, with 10 bases between them. In germline, CDR1 is SGHRS, CDR2 YFSETQ.

CDR3 sequence (DNA): TGTGCCAGCAGCTATAGCGGGGAATACGAGCAGTACTTC. Translation gives CASSYSGEYEQYF. The V and J genes are TRBV12-3 or TRBV12-4 and TRBJ2-7, with 8 bases identical to TRBD2. With 6 bases clipped from V and 4 bases from J, the junction kept 5 bases outside the gene matches. CDR3 length equals 13 residues.

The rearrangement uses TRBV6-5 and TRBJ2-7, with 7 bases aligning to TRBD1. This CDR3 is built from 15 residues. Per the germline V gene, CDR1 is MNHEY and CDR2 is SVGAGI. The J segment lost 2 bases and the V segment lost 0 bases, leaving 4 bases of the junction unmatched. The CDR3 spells CASSYSTGVTYEQYF. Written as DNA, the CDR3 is TGTGCCAGCAGTTACTCAACAGGGGTGACCTACGAGCAGTACTTC.

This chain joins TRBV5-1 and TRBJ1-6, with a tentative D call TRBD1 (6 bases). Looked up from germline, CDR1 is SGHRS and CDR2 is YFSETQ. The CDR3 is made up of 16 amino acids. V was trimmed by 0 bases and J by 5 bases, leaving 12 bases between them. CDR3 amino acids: CASSLATGSNNSPLHF. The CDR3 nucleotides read TGCGCCAGCAGCTTGGCGACAGGCTCTAATAATTCACCCCTCCACTTT. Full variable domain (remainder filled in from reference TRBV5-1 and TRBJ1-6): KAGVTQTPRYLIKTRGQQVTLSCSPISGHRSVSWYQQTPGQGLQFLFEYFSETQRNKGNFPGRFSGRQFSNSRSEMNVSTLELGDSALYLCASSLATGSNNSPLHFGNGTRLTVT.

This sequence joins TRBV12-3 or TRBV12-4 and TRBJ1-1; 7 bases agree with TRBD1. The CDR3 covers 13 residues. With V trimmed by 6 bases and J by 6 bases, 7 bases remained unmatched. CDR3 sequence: CASSLDRVAEAFF. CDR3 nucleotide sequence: TGTGCCAGCAGCCTCGACAGGGTCGCTGAAGCTTTCTTT.

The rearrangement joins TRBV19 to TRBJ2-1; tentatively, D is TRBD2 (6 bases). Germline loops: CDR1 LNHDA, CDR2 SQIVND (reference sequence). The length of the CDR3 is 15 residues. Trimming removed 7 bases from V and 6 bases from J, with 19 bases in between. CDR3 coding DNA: TGTGCCAGTACGGGAAGTGAGCGGGTGAGCAATGAGCAGTTCTTC. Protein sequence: CASTGSERVSNEQFF.

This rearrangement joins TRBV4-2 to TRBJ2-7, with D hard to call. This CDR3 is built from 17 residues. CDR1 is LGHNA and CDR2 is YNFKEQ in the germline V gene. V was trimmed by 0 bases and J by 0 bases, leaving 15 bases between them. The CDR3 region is CASSQEASSSFSYEQYF. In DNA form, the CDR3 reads TGTGCCAGCAGCCAAGAGGCGTCCAGCTCCTTCTCCTACGAGCAGTACTTC.

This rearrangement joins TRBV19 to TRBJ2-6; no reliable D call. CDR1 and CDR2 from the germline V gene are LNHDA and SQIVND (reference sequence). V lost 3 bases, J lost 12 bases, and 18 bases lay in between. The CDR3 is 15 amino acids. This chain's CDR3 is CASSIDRAWVGVLTF. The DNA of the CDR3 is TGTGCCAGTAGTATCGATCGGGCCTGGGTGGGCGTCCTGACTTTC.